Given below is one T cell receptor (beta chain) in context. The target antigen is unknown. The source of the sample is a study of T cell repertoires in cytomegalovirus infection. Study at large: Use of recently identified HLA-C-restricted and well-studied HLA-B-restricted CMV epitopes was part of the study. In public TCR beta signatures, there were indications of both CMV infection and matching HLA type.

Study results and caveats: The ex vivo response was dominated by HLA-C-restricted CMV-specific TCR beta clonotypes. The cumulative frequency of public TCR beta families identified carriers of CMV plus the relevant HLA.

TCRdb fed the reads into MiXCR, producing one record per CDR3 protein. The sample lists about 160,000 distinct CDR3 sequences; less than 25% were seen once. The V gene's germline CDR1 is MRHNA and CDR2 SNTAGT. After removal of 6 bases from V and 4 bases from J, the junction contained 5 bases not matched to a gene. This CDR3 comprises 16 residues. V is TRBV6-4 and J is TRBJ2-1; 14 bases agree with TRBD2. The sequence was collected from a human donor in good health (CMV status not recorded). Some clones in this sample may be carry-over from other donors' samples. This sample comprised CD8+ T cells from cultured PBMCs, obtained from culture after CMV antigen stimulation. The CDR3 DNA reads TGTGCCAGCAGCCCGGGACTAGCGGGGGAGTACAATGAGCAGTTCTTC. Amino acids: CASSPGLAGEYNEQFF.